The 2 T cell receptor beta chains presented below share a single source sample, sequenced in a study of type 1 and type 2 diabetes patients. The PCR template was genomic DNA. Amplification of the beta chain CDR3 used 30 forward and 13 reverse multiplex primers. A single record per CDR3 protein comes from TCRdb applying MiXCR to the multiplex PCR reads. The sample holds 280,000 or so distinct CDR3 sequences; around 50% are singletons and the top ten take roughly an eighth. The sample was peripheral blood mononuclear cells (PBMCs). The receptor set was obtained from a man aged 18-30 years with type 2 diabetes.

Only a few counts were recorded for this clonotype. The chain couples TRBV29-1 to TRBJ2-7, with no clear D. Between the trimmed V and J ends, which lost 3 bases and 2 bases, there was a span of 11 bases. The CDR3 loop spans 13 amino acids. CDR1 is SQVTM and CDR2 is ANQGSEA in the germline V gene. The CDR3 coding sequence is TGCAGCGTTGAGGGCAGCGATACCTACGAGCAGTACTTC. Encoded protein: CSVEGSDTYEQYF.

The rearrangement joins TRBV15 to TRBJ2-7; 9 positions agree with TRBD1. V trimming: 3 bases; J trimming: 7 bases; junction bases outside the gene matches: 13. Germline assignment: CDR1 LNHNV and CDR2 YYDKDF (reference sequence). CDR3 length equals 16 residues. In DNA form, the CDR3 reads TGTGCCACCAGCAGGAACCGGGACAGGGTTTACAATGAGCAGTACTTC. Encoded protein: CATSRNRDRVYNEQYF. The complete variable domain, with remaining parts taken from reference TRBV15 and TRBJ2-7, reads DAMVIQNPRYQVTQFGKPVTLSCSQTLNHNVMYWYQQKSSQAPKLLFHYYDKDFNNEADTPDNFQSRRPNTSFCFLDIRSPGLGDTAMYLCATSRNRDRVYNEQYFGPGTRLTVT.